The clone carrying this TCR beta chain turned up a few times. The antigen is undetermined. Attachment of unique molecular identifiers to individual cDNA molecules was performed. TCRdb itself ran the 5' RACE reads through MiXCR, one entry per CDR3 protein. The sample has more than 60,000 distinct CDR3 sequences; roughly 9.4% are singletons. These data come from a study of early T cells in non-severe SARS-CoV-2 infection. Study background: The input, bulk RNA from unsorted whole blood, was sequenced, and chains were unpaired. Whole-study findings and limits: Matches to VDJdb favored anti-spike CD8 responses and missed private and CD4 specificities.

Germline V gene sequence: CDR1 GTSNPN, CDR2 SVGIG (reference sequence). V was clipped by 5 bases and J by 2 bases, with 9 bases between them. CDR3 length: 12 amino acids. The chain uses TRBV30 and TRBJ2-5; tentatively, D is TRBD1 (6 bases). This sequence originates from an adult who was a healthcare worker with PCR-confirmed SARS-CoV-2 infection or an uninfected control (not recorded which). Sequenced material: whole blood. The CDR3 coding sequence is TGTGCCTGGGCGGACAGACAAGAGACCCAGTACTTC. This translates into CAWADRQETQYF.